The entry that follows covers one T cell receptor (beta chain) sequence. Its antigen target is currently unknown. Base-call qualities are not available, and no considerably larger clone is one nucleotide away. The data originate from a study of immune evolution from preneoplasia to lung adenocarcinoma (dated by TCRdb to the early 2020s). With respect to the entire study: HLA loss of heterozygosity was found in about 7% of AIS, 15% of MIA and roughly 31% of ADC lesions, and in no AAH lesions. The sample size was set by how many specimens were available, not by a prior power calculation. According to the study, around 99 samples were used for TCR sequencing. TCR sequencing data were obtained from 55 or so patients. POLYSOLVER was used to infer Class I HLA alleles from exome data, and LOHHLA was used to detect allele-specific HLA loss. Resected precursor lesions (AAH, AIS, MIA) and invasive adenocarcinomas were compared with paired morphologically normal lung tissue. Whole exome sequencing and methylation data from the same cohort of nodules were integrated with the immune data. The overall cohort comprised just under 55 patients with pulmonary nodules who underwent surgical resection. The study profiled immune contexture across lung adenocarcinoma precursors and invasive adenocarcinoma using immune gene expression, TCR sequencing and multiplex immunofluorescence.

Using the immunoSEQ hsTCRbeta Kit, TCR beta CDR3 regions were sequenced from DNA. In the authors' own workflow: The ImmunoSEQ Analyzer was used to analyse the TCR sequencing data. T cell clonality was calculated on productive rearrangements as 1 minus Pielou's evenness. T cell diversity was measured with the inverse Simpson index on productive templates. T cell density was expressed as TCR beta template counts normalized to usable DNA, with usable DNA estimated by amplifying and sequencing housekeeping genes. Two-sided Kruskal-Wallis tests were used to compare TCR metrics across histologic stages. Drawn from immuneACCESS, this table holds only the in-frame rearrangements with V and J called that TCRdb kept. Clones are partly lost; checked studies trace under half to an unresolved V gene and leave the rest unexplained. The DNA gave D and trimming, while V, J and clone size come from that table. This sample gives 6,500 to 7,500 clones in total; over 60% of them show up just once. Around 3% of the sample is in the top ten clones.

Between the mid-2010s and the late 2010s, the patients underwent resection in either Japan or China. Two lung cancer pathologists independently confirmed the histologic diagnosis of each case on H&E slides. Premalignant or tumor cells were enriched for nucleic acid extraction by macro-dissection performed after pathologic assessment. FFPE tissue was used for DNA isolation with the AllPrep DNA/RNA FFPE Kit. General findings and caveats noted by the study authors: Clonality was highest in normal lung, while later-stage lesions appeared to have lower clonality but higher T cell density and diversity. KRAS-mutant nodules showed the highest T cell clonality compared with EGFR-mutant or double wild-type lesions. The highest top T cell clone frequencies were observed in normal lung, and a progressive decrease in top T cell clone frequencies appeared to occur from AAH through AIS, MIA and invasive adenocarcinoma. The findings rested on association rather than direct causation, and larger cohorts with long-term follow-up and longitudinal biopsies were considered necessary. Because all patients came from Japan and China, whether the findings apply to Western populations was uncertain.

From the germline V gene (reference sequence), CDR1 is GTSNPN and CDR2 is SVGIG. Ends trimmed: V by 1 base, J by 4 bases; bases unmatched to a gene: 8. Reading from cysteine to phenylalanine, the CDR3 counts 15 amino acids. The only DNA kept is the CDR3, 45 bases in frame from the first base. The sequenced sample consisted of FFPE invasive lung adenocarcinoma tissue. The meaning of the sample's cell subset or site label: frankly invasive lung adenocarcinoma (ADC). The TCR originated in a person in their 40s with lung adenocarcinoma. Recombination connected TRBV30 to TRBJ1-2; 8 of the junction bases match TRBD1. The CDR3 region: CAWSEAGGMSYGYTF. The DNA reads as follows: TGTGCCTGGAGTGAAGCAGGGGGCATGAGCTATGGCTACACCTTC.